These T cell receptor beta chains were read from a single sample in a study of cytomegalovirus exposure and HLA in healthy donors. Produced via immunoSEQ multiplex PCR; TCRdb's table is partial and in-frame only. The sample includes approximately 190,000 clones, about four fifths seen only once; the top ten take about 6%. Material for sequencing was PBMCs. Receptor source: a woman in her thirties in good health and CMV-seropositive. Each CDR3 is given with its conserved first and last residue. D genes are given only for firm matches. Clone size, where shown, is once, few, many, or a class for clones that have expanded.

CDR3 protein	CDR3 DNA	clone size	D gene	V gene	J gene
CASSPGVAGANVLTF	TGTGCCAGCAGTCCGGGGGTTGCTGGGGCCAACGTCCTGACTTTC	NA	NA	TRBV6-5	TRBJ2-6
CASSYAGQEAFF	TGTGCCAGCAGTTACGCGGGACAGGAAGCTTTCTTT	few	TRBD1	TRBV6-5	TRBJ1-1
CASSFGGGATNEKLFF	TGCGCCAGCAGCTTTGGGGGGGGTGCAACTAATGAAAAACTGTTTTTT	NA	NA	TRBV5-1	TRBJ1-4
CASGELNTEAFF	TGTGCCAGCGGAGAGTTGAACACTGAAGCTTTCTTT	NA	NA	TRBV28	TRBJ1-1
CASSRGLAGDAGELFF	TGTGCCAGCAGCCGAGGACTAGCGGGAGATGCTGGGGAGCTGTTTTTT	NA	TRBD2	TRBV5-4	TRBJ2-2
CASRVSTEAFF	TGTGCCAGCAGAGTCAGCACTGAAGCTTTCTTT	once	NA	TRBV6-1	TRBJ1-1
CASEDPGQGWYGYTF	TGTGCCAGCGAGGATCCGGGACAGGGTTGGTATGGCTACACCTTC	NA	TRBD1	TRBV28	TRBJ1-2
CASSYGQVGLDTQYF	TGTGCCAGCAGTTATGGACAGGTTGGGCTGGATACGCAGTATTTT	NA	TRBD1	TRBV6-5	TRBJ2-3
CATSRTSTGDEKLFF	TGTGCCACCAGCAGAACCTCGACAGGGGACGAAAAACTGTTTTTT	once	TRBD1	TRBV15	TRBJ1-4
CASSLGTSGPGQFF	TGTGCCAGCAGCTTGGGGACTAGCGGACCGGGGCAGTTCTTC	few	TRBD2	TRBV5-5	TRBJ2-1
CASSAYSSSNQPQHF	TGTGCCAGCAGCGCCTACTCATCTAGCAATCAGCCCCAGCATTTT	NA	NA	TRBV27	TRBJ1-5
CASSPGLAGLSEQYF	TGTGCCAGCAGCCCGGGACTAGCGGGACTCTCCGAGCAGTACTTC	NA	TRBD2	TRBV7-6	TRBJ2-7
CAISEAAEPVQQFF	TGTGCCATCAGTGAAGCAGCGGAGCCTGTCCAGCAGTTCTTC	NA	NA	TRBV10-3	TRBJ2-1
CASSPLGQGAFLELFF	TGTGCCAGCAGCCCCCTGGGACAGGGGGCGTTCTTGGAGCTGTTTTTT	NA	TRBD1	TRBV7-6	TRBJ2-2
CASSLYLNTEAFF	TGTGCCAGCAGCTTATATCTGAACACTGAAGCTTTCTTT	NA	NA	TRBV11-2	TRBJ1-1
CASSYGGTEAFF	TGTGCCAGCAGTTACGGCGGCACTGAAGCTTTCTTT	NA	NA	TRBV6-5	TRBJ1-1
CASSWTGFTTGELFF	TGTGCCAGCAGCTGGACAGGGTTTACCACCGGGGAGCTGTTTTTT	NA	TRBD1	TRBV5-6	TRBJ2-2
CASSLWGTASYEQYF	TGCGCCAGCAGCCTATGGGGGACAGCTTCCTACGAGCAGTACTTC	NA	TRBD1	TRBV5-1	TRBJ2-7
CASSPTGQTNTEAFF	TGTGCCAGCAGTCCTACGGGACAGACGAACACTGAAGCTTTCTTT	NA	TRBD1	TRBV11-2	TRBJ1-1
CASSPEGGGRSYEQYF	TGTGCCAGCAGCCCGGAAGGAGGTGGTAGATCCTACGAGCAGTACTTC	NA	NA	TRBV7-9	TRBJ2-7
CASRAGTEAFF	TGTGCCAGTAGGGCGGGTACTGAAGCTTTCTTT	NA	NA	TRBV19	TRBJ1-1
CASNDVMAGDTQYF	TGCGCCAGCAATGACGTGATGGCGGGGGATACGCAGTATTTT	few	NA	TRBV5-1	TRBJ2-3
CASSLWDRGNQPQHF	TGTGCCAGCAGTTTATGGGACAGGGGTAATCAGCCCCAGCATTTT	once	TRBD1	TRBV28	TRBJ1-5
CATSRDRASGRLVETQYF	TGTGCCACCAGCAGAGATCGGGCTAGCGGGAGACTCGTCGAGACCCAGTACTTC	NA	TRBD2	TRBV15	TRBJ2-5
CASSPQGALNYGYTF	TGTGCCAGCAGCCCACAGGGGGCGCTCAACTATGGCTACACCTTC	NA	TRBD1	TRBV7-2	TRBJ1-2
CASSPLTSGTGELFF	TGTGCCAGCTCACCATTGACTAGCGGTACCGGGGAGCTGTTTTTT	NA	TRBD2	TRBV18	TRBJ2-2
CASSLLAGGYEQYF	TGTGCCAGCAGTTTGCTCGCGGGAGGCTACGAGCAGTACTTC	NA	TRBD2	TRBV28	TRBJ2-7
CASSSGLAGATDTQYF	TGTGCCAGCAGCTCGGGACTAGCGGGGGCCACAGATACGCAGTATTTT	NA	TRBD2	TRBV7-8	TRBJ2-3